This entry lists 25 T cell receptor beta chains sequenced from one sample in a study of tumor and adjacent non-tumor tissue in lung cancer. The library came from three nested PCR rounds adapted from ARM-PCR protocols. TCRdb called the multiplex PCR reads again in MiXCR, with one record for every CDR3 protein. The sample consists of some 70,000 distinct CDR3 sequences, 55% to 70% of them appearing once. The template was RNA from unsorted bulk tissue. This non-tumor lung sample came from over 3 cm beyond the tumor edge. Sequencing was done on a sample of distant non-tumor lung tissue. All receptors derive from a woman aged 45-60 years with non-small cell lung cancer.

The chain combines TRBV28 with TRBJ2-2, with 9 nucleotides matching TRBD2. CDR3 length: 15 amino acids. The trim removed 5 bases at V and 4 bases at J, leaving 5 bases unmatched. Germline V gene lookup returns CDR1 MDHEN and CDR2 SYDVKM. CDR3 DNA: TGTGCCAGCAGTCCCCGACTAGCGGCCACCGGGGAGCTGTTTTTT. This sequence encodes CASSPRLAATGELFF.

This clonotype showed up just a few times. The genes are TRBV12-3 or TRBV12-4 and TRBJ1-5; no clear D gene. The CDR3 totals 15 residues. V shed 2 bases and J shed 0 bases, with 8 bases lying between them. CDR3 sequence reads: CASSLLQNSNQPQHF. CDR3 nucleotides: TGTGCCAGCAGTTTATTACAGAATAGCAATCAGCCCCAGCATTTT.

As for this clonotype: A read error is possible here, since a much larger clone lies one base away. The V call is TRBV10-3, the J call TRBJ2-7; 7 nucleotides align to TRBD1. Germline V gene lookup returns CDR1 ENHRY and CDR2 SYGVKD. The CDR3 runs 12 residues. In DNA form, the CDR3 reads TGTGCCATCAGTGAGGAGGGGACAGAGTATGACTTC. Its translation is CAISEEGTEYDF.

Details on this clonotype: The final CDR3 position lacks the conserved phenylalanine or tryptophan, pointing to a likely read error. CDR3 coding DNA: TGCATTGCTAGAGATTGGGGCGGAGCGGGAGGGAAGAGGTACAATGAGCAGTTCATC. It specifies CIARDWGGAGGKRYNEQFI. This chain joins TRBV20-1 and TRBJ2-1; 10 bases agree with TRBD2. CDR3 size: 19 residues. CDR1 is DFQATT and CDR2 is SNEGSKA in the germline V gene (reference sequence).

This clonotype occurred a few times. Since the CDR3 does not end with the conserved phenylalanine or tryptophan, this likely comes from a read error. The chain is built from TRBV20-1 and TRBJ2-3; maybe TRBD2 (6 bases). The V end was cut by 3 bases, the J end by 0 bases, with 13 bases between. In germline, CDR1 is DFQATT, CDR2 SNEGSKA (reference sequence). The CDR3 totals 15 residues. CDR3 bases: TGCAGTGCTAGTCCGCGGGGACGAAGCACAGATACGCAGTATCTT. Amino acids: CSASPRGRSTDTQYL.

Note on this clonotype: A read error is possible here, since a much larger clone lies one base away. V gene TRBV6-2 or TRBV6-3 combines with J gene TRBJ2-2; a possible D gene is TRBD1 (7 bases). This CDR3 spans 17 amino acids. Trimming removed 2 bases at V and 5 bases at J, with 18 bases between. Germline V gene lookup returns CDR1 MNHEY and CDR2 SVGEGT. The CDR3 coding sequence is TGTGCCAGCAGTTACCCGACAGGGACTGAGAAGACCGGGGAGCTGTTTTTT. Protein product: CASSYPTGTEKTGELFF.

The chain employs TRBV7-9 and TRBJ2-7, with a weak D call TRBD1 (5 bases). CDR3 length: 12 residues. The ends were cut back, 6 bases at V and 3 bases at J, with 9 bases in the middle. The V gene's germline CDR1 is SEHNR and CDR2 FQNEAQ (reference sequence). For the CDR3, the DNA is TGTGCCAGCAGTGAGACAGACTACGAGCAGTACTTC. Its translation is CASSETDYEQYF.

Concerning this clonotype: At one of its ends the junction is not consistent with the germline gene, which may arise from a read error. The V and J genes are TRBV11-2 and TRBJ2-5; 7 bases are a match to TRBD1. CDR1 SGHAT and CDR2 FQNNGV come from the germline V gene. The CDR3 is 13 residues long. The CDR3: CASILGQGETQYF. The DNA of the CDR3 is TGTGCCAGCATCTTAGGTCAGGGGGAGACACAGTACTTC.

Concerning this clonotype: A much larger clone lies a single base off, so this may be a read error. The genes are TRBV7-8 and TRBJ1-4, with no clear D. This CDR3 has 17 residues. CDR1 and CDR2 (germline): SGHVS, FQNEAQ. CDR3 loop: CACSLRELSATNEKLFF. The CDR3 region has the DNA TGTGCCTGCAGCTTAAGAGAGCTGTCGGCAACTAATGAAAAACTGTTTTTT.

Details on this clonotype: A read error may be the cause here, since a much bigger clone is one base away. This chain joins TRBV29-1 and TRBJ2-1, with 14 bases fitting TRBD2. This CDR3 is 16 amino acids long. Germline CDR1 reads SQVTM; CDR2 reads ANQGSEA. CDR3 residues: CNAGGLAGVSYNEQFF. DNA of the CDR3: TGCAACGCCGGGGGACTAGCGGGGGTCTCCTACAATGAGCAGTTCTTC.

Concerning this clonotype: The junction shows a germline mismatch at one end, possibly a read error. The rearrangement links TRBV11-2 to TRBJ2-7; possibly TRBD1 for D (6 bases). Germline V gene data show CDR1 as SGHAT and CDR2 as FQNNGV. The CDR3 is 14 residues long. CDR3 in DNA: TGTGCCGGCAGCTTAGACAGGACGGATTACGAGCTGTACTTC. It encodes CAGSLDRTDYELYF.

Note on this clonotype: Given the absence of the conserved phenylalanine or tryptophan at the CDR3 end, a read error is likely. The chain carries TRBV20-1 and TRBJ2-1, with 7 bases fitting TRBD2. The CDR3 covers 14 residues. The germline V gene has CDR1 DFQATT and CDR2 SNEGSKA (reference sequence). The V segment lost 7 bases and the J segment 7 bases; nucleotides outside the gene matches: 13. The CDR3 sequence: CSVGIAGDTNEQFL. CDR3 sequence (DNA): TGCAGTGTCGGTATAGCGGGTGATACGAATGAGCAGTTCTTA.

Concerning this clonotype: It may be a read error: a sequence one base away is much more abundant. The chain recombines TRBV4-2 with TRBJ2-2, with 8 nucleotides matching TRBD1. Germline V gene lookup returns CDR1 LGHNA and CDR2 YNFKEQ. The CDR3 contains 18 residues. CDR3 bases: TGTGCCAACAGCCAAGGGCTCTCCTGGACAGGGTCATCTGGGGAGCTGTTTTTT. Encoded protein: CANSQGLSWTGSSGELFF.

The V gene is TRBV20-1, the J gene TRBJ2-7; tentative D call: TRBD2 (5 bases). Germline V gives CDR1 DFQATT, CDR2 SNEGSKA (reference sequence). The CDR3 consists of 11 residues. Here the CDR3 reads CNAPWRVEQYF. The CDR3 DNA is TGCAATGCACCCTGGCGGGTTGAGCAGTACTTC.

The V and J genes are TRBV7-9 and TRBJ1-5; 9 positions agree with TRBD1. Germline lookup yields CDR1 SEHNR and CDR2 FQNEAQ (reference sequence). The CDR3 runs to 15 residues. V was pared by 5 bases and J by 11 bases, with 13 bases of the junction left unmatched. CDR3 in DNA: TGTGCCAGCAGCGTCGGGGGGACAGGGCGCCAGTCCCAGCATTTT. This translates into CASSVGGTGRQSQHF.

Of note for this clonotype: Since a much larger clone is just one base distant, this may be a read error. V is TRBV20-1 and J is TRBJ2-5, with 9 bases identical to TRBD2. Germline loops: CDR1 DFQATT, CDR2 SNEGSKA (reference sequence). The CDR3 is 16 amino acids. CDR3 sequence reads: CSAYSFALAGQETHYF. The CDR3 bases are TGCAGTGCCTATAGTTTCGCGCTAGCGGGACAAGAGACCCATTACTTC.

This clonotype was observed at least ten times. The chain recombines TRBV6-1 with TRBJ1-4, with TRBD1 as a possible D gene (5 bases). The CDR3 runs to 14 residues. Germline V gene sequence: CDR1 MNHNS, CDR2 SASEGT. The germline V and J ends were trimmed by 1 base and 6 bases, with 9 bases remaining between them. The CDR3 loop is CASSEEAGYEKLFF. The CDR3 bases are TGTGCCAGCAGTGAAGAGGCAGGGTATGAAAAACTGTTTTTT.

Of note for this clonotype: One end of the junction varies from germline; a read error may be responsible. The rearrangement joins TRBV6-1 to TRBJ2-1, with 8 bases that match TRBD2. The CDR3 has 16 residues. Per germline, CDR1 MNHNS and CDR2 SASEGT. The CDR3 DNA is TGTGCCACCAGTGAAGTTTGGGTCGGGGGGGGTAATGAGCAGTTCTTC. Translation gives CATSEVWVGGGNEQFF.

Comment on this clonotype: One end of the junction does not line up with germline, which may come from a read error. This chain links TRBV11-2 with TRBJ2-1; TRBD2 is a possible D gene (6 bases). The CDR3 length is 14 residues. Per the germline V gene, CDR1 is SGHAT and CDR2 is FQNNGV. In DNA, the CDR3 is TGTGCCGGCAGCTTAGATCCTAGCGAGAGAACTCCGGTCTTC. The encoded protein is CAGSLDPSERTPVF.

Concerning this clonotype: Sequence at one end of the junction differs from germline and may be a read error. This chain uses TRBV4-2 with TRBJ1-4; unclear D gene. Per germline, CDR1 LGHNA and CDR2 YNFKEQ. The CDR3 runs 16 residues. The CDR3 sequence: CANSQEQDSTNEKLFF. The CDR3 nucleotides read TGTGCCAACAGCCAAGAGCAGGACTCGACTAATGAAAAACTATTTTTT.

With respect to this clonotype: Since no conserved phenylalanine or tryptophan closes the CDR3, a read error is the likely cause. The DNA is omitted, as the CDR3 cannot be located on it reliably, and the CDR3 follows TCRdb's listing. This rearrangement joins TRBV11-2 to TRBJ1-2; the table assigns TRBD1, which was not confirmed against the DNA. From germline, CDR1 is SGHAT and CDR2 FQNNGV. The CDR3 has 13 amino acids, counting both end residues. The CDR3 here is CASSTTGVYGYSL.

On this clonotype: In this CDR3 the conserved last residue, phenylalanine or tryptophan, is missing, so a read error is likely. The DNA is left out, because the CDR3 cannot be placed on it with certainty; the CDR3 is given as TCRdb lists it. V gene TRBV10-3 combines with J gene TRBJ2-2; the table's D call TRBD1 went unverified against the DNA. Per the germline V gene, CDR1 is ENHRY and CDR2 is SYGVKD. Counting both end residues, the CDR3 totals 17 amino acids. This CDR3 is CAISETPGRPKTGELLL.

A remark on this clonotype: One junction end does not reproduce the germline sequence, and a read error may be involved. The chain couples TRBV6-5 to TRBJ2-7; D not resolved. The CDR3 has 16 residues. Germline V gives CDR1 MNHEY, CDR2 SVGAGI. This CDR3 reads CASSYSKGPFTYEQCF. The CDR3 bases are TGTGCCAGCAGTTACTCTAAGGGTCCCTTTACCTATGAGCAATGCTTC.

With respect to this clonotype: A much larger clone sits a single nucleotide away, making a read error possible. Here the CDR3 reads CRARGVAGFHNEQFF. CDR3 in DNA: TGCAGAGCCCGAGGAGTTGCAGGGTTCCACAATGAGCAGTTCTTC. The chain carries TRBV20-1 and TRBJ2-1, with D possibly being TRBD1 (5 bases). The V gene's germline CDR1 is DFQATT and CDR2 SNEGSKA (reference sequence). The CDR3 extends over 15 amino acids.

The chain links TRBV20-1 to TRBJ1-1; possibly TRBD1 for D (5 bases). This CDR3 region has 17 residues. Germline lookup yields CDR1 DFQATT and CDR2 SNEGSKA (reference sequence). V lost 0 bases, J lost 12 bases, and 29 bases lay in between. CDR3 in amino acids: CSARDGSGIYMSTESFF. The CDR3 DNA sequence: TGCAGTGCTAGAGATGGTTCAGGGATATACATGAGCACGGAATCTTTCTTT.